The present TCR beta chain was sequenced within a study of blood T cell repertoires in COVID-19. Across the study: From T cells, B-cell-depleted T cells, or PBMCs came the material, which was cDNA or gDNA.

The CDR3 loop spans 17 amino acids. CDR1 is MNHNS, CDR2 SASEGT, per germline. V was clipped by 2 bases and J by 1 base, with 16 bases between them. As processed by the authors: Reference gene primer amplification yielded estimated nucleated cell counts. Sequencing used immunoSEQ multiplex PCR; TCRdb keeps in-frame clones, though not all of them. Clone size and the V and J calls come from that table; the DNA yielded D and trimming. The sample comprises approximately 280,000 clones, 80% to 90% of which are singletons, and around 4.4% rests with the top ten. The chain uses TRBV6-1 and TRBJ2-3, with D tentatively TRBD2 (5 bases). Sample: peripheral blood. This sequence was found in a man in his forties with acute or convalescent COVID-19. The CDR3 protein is CASSEPSGRLGTDTQYF. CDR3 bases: TGTGCCAGCAGTGAACCATCGGGAAGACTCGGCACAGATACGCAGTATTTT.